Shown below are 6 T cell receptor beta chains from a single sample sequenced in a study of naive and memory T cell subsets. An equimolar mix of two oligonucleotides served as the beta constant-region primer for TRBC1 and TRBC2. TCRdb reprocessed the UMI-ligation and nested PCR reads via MiXCR and lists one record per CDR3 protein. Here the sample spans 130,000 to 150,000 distinct CDR3 sequences, around 15% being singletons. Sequencing input: naive CD4+ T cells from blood. All receptors come from a human donor in good health.

This chain links TRBV23-1 with TRBJ2-3, with D possibly TRBD2 on 5 matching bases. TRBV23-1 carries the ORF label, with uncertain function. Trimming cost V 6 bases and J 6 bases, with 13 bases left between them. The CDR3 has 13 residues. This chain's CDR3 is CASSPPGGDTQYF. The CDR3 DNA reads TGCGCCAGCAGCCCCCCCGGAGGTGATACGCAGTATTTT.

This chain joins TRBV7-9 and TRBJ2-5, with 14 nucleotides matching TRBD2. CDR1 is SEHNR and CDR2 is FQNEAQ in the germline V gene (reference sequence). The V and J ends lost 2 bases and 4 bases, in that order; junction bases with no gene match: 6. CDR3 length: 17 residues. The CDR3 nucleotides are TGTGCCAGCAGCTTAAGGGGACTAGCGGGAGTCCGAGAGACCCAGTACTTC. Translated, it gives CASSLRGLAGVRETQYF.

This clonotype has just a few counts. The chain has TRBV28 and TRBJ2-7; D ambiguous. Trimming left V 7 bases short and J 0 bases short, with 7 bases between. Germline lookup yields CDR1 MDHEN and CDR2 SYDVKM. The CDR3 spans 12 residues. CDR3 loop: CASTKGSYEQYF. DNA for the CDR3: TGTGCCAGCACTAAGGGCTCCTACGAGCAGTACTTC.

This clonotype was counted a few times. The chain uses TRBV7-8 and TRBJ2-3; 10 bases fit TRBD1. This CDR3 is built from 16 residues. Losses at the gene ends were 5 bases for V and 3 bases for J; bases not matched to a gene: 8. Per germline, CDR1 SGHVS and CDR2 FQNEAQ. CDR3 nucleotide sequence: TGTGCCAGCAGCCCTGGGGACAGGGGAGGAACAGATACGCAGTATTTT. This encodes CASSPGDRGGTDTQYF.

This clonotype was detected only a few times. The V gene is TRBV12-5, the J gene TRBJ1-1, with TRBD1 matching over 7 bases. The V gene's germline CDR1 is LGHNT and CDR2 FRNRAP. The CDR3 is 14 residues long. Losses at the gene ends were 2 bases for V and 6 bases for J; bases not matched to a gene: 6. CDR3 sequence reads: CASGLTNRGAEAFF. The CDR3 nucleotides are TGTGCTAGTGGTTTGACCAACAGGGGAGCTGAAGCTTTCTTT.

The genes are TRBV30 and TRBJ1-3; 10 nucleotides match TRBD1. J gave up 8 bases and V 6 bases, and 7 bases lay outside the gene matches. The CDR3 is made up of 13 amino acids. CDR1 GTSNPN and CDR2 SVGIG come from the germline V gene (reference sequence). The CDR3 is CACDRDRGDTIYF. The CDR3 nucleotides are TGTGCCTGCGACCGGGACAGGGGTGACACCATATATTTT.